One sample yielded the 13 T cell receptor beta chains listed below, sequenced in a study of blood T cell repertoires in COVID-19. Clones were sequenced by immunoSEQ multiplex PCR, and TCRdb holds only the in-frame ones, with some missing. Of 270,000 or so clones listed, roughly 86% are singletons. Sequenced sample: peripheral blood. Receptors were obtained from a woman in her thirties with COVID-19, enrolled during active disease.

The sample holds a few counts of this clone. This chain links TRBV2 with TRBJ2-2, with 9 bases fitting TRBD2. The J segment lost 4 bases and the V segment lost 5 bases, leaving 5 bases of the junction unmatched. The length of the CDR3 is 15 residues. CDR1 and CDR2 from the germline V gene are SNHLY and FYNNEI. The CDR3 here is CASSSGLAGTGELFF. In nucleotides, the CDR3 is TGTGCCAGCAGTTCGGGACTAGCAGGCACCGGGGAGCTGTTTTTT.

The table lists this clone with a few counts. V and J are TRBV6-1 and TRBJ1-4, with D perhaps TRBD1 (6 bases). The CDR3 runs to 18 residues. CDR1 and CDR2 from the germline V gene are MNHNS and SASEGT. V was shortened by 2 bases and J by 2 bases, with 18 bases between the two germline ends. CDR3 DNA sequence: TGTGCCAGCAGTGAACTCCTCCGGGGGGCGCTCACTAATGAAAAACTGTTTTTT. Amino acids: CASSELLRGALTNEKLFF.

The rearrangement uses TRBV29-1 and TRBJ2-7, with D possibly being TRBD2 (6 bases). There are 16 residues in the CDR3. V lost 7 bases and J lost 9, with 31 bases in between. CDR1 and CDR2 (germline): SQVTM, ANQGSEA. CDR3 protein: CSATEPGRGTLKSQYF. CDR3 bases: TGCAGCGCAACTGAACCGGGTCGGGGGACCCTCAAGTCGCAGTACTTC.

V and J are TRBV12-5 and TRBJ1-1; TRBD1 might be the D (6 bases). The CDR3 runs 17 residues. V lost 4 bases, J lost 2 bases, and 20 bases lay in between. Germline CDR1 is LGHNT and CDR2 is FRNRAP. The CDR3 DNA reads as TGTGCTAGTGGTTACCACATCACAGGGTATACAAACACTGAAGCTTTCTTT. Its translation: CASGYHITGYTNTEAFF.

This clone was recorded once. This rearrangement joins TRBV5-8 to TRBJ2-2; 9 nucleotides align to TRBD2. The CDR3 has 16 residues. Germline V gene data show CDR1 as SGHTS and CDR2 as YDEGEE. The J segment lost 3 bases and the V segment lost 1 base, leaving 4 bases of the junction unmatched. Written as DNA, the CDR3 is TGTGCCAGCAGCTTGTGGCGGGGGGGCGACACCGGGGAGCTGTTTTTT. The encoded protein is CASSLWRGGDTGELFF.

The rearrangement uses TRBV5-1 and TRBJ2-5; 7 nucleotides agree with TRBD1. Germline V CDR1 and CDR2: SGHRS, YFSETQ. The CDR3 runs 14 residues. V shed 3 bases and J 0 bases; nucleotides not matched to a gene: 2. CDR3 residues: CASSSGQNQETQYF. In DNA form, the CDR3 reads TGCGCCAGCAGCTCGGGACAGAACCAAGAGACCCAGTACTTC. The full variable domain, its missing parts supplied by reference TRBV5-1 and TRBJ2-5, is KAGVTQTPRYLIKTRGQQVTLSCSPISGHRSVSWYQQTPGQGLQFLFEYFSETQRNKGNFPGRFSGRQFSNSRSEMNVSTLELGDSALYLCASSSGQNQETQYFGPGTRLLVL.

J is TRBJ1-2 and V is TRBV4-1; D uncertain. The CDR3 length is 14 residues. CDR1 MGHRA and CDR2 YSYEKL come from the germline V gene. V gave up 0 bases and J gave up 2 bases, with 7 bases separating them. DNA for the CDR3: TGCGCCAGCAGCCAAGACCGCGGGAACTATGGCTACACCTTC. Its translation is CASSQDRGNYGYTF.

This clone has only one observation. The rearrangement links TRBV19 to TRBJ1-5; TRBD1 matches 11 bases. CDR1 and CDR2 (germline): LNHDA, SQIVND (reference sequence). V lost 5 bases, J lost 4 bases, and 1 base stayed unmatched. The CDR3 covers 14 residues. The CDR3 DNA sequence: TGTGCCAGTAGTTGGGACAGGGGGAATCAGCCCCAGCATTTT. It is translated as CASSWDRGNQPQHF.

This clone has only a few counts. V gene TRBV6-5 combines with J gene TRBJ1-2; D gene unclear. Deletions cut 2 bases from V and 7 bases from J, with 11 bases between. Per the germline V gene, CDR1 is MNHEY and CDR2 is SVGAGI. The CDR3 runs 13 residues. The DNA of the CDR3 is TGTGCCAGCAGTTACGGCGGCCGCGGTGGCTACACCTTC. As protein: CASSYGGRGGYTF.

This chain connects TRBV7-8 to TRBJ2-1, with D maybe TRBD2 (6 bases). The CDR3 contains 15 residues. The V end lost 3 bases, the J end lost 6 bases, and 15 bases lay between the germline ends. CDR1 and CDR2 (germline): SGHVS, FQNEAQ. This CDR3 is CASSLSVGGRNEQFF. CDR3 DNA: TGTGCCAGCAGCTTGTCGGTGGGGGGACGCAATGAGCAGTTCTTC.

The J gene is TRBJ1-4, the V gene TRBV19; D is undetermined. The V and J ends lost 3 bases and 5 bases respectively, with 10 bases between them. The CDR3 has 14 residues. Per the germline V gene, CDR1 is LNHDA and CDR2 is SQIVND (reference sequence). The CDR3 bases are TGTGCCAGTAGTATTACCAAGGAGAATGAAAAACTGTTTTTT. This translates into CASSITKENEKLFF.

The CDR3: CASSLSGTGYTEAFF. CDR3 nucleotides: TGTGCCAGCAGTTTATCCGGGACAGGGTACACTGAAGCTTTCTTT. The chain couples TRBV28 to TRBJ1-1; 9 positions match TRBD1. This CDR3 is 15 amino acids long. Germline lookup yields CDR1 MDHEN and CDR2 SYDVKM. J was trimmed by 3 bases and V by 1 base; bases with no gene match: 3.

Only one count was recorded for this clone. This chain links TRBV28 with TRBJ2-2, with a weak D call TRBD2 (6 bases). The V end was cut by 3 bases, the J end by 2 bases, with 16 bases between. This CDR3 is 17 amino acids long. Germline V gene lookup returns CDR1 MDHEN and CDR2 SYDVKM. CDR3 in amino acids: CASSLGRAGLNTGELFF. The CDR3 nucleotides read TGTGCCAGCAGTTTGGGACGGGCGGGATTAAACACCGGGGAGCTGTTTTTT.